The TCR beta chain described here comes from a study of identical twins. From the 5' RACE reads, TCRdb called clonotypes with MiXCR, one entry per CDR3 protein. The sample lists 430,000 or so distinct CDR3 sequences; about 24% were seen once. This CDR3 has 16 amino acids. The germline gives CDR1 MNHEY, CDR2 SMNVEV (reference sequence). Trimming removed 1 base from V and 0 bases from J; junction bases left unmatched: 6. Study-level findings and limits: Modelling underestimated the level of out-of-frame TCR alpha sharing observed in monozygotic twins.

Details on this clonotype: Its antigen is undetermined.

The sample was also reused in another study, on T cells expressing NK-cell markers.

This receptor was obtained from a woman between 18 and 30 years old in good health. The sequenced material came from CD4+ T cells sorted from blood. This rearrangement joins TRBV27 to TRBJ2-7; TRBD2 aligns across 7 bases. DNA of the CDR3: TGTGCCAGCAGTTTATGCTTCCTAGCGGTCTCCTACGAGCAGTACTTC. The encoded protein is CASSLCFLAVSYEQYF.